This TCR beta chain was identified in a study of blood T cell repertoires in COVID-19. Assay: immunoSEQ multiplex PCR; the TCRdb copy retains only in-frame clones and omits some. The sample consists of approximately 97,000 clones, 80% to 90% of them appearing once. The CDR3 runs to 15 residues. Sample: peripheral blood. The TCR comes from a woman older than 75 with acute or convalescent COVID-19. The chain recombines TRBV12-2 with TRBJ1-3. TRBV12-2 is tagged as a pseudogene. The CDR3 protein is CASRAPGDSGNTIYF. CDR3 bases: TGTGCAAGTCGCGCCCCGGGAGACTCGGGAAACACCATATATTTT.